Below are 7 T cell receptor beta chains sequenced from a single sample in a study of T cells expressing NK-cell markers. TCRdb re-analyzed the 5' RACE reads; it lists each CDR3 protein once, without DNA. This table holds some 110,000 distinct CDR3 sequences. The sequenced material came from blood T cells: a sorted CD56 or NKG2C T cell subset, CD4+ or CD8+ T cells, or bulk PBMC T cells (not recorded which). These receptors were obtained from a woman aged 18 to 69 in good health.

The chain uses TRBV19 and TRBJ1-5; the D gene TCRdb calls, TRBD1, cannot be checked with no DNA. The V gene's germline CDR1 is LNHDA and CDR2 SQIVND (reference sequence). This CDR3 has 14 residues. The CDR3 sequence: CASSWGYSNQPQHF. The full variable domain, completed using reference TRBV19 and TRBJ1-5, is DGGITQSPKYLFRKEGQNVTLSCEQNLNHDAMYWYRQDPGQGLRLIYYSQIVNDFQKGDIAEGYSVSREKKESFPLTVTSAQKNPTAFYLCASSWGYSNQPQHFGDGTRLSIL.

V usage is TRBV9 and J usage is TRBJ2-3; TCRdb's D gene call, TRBD2, goes unchecked for lack of DNA. The CDR3 is made up of 12 amino acids. The germline gives CDR1 SGDLS, CDR2 YYNGEE. The CDR3 sequence is CASSYGEDTQYF.

CDR3 loop: CSAGTSGRYEQYF. The V and J genes are TRBV20-1 and TRBJ2-7; TCRdb reports TRBD2, a call that lacks DNA to check it against. The CDR3 loop spans 13 amino acids. Germline CDR1 reads DFQATT; CDR2 reads SNEGSKA (reference sequence).

The chain carries TRBV7-2 and TRBJ2-1. The length of the CDR3 is 12 residues. The V gene's germline CDR1 is SGHTA and CDR2 FQGNSA. The CDR3 loop is CASSATSTEQFF.

V usage is TRBV11-2 and J usage is TRBJ2-1; the D call from TCRdb, TRBD2, cannot be confirmed without DNA. CDR1 and CDR2 (germline): SGHAT, FQNNGV. This CDR3 is 17 amino acids long. CDR3 sequence reads: CASSRGTSGSSYNEQFF.

The chain links TRBV6-1 to TRBJ2-3; TCRdb picks TRBD1, but there is no DNA to check that call. The length of the CDR3 is 15 residues. Germline loops: CDR1 MNHNS, CDR2 SASEGT. The CDR3 reads CASTGQLGITDTQYF.

The chain couples TRBV12-3 or TRBV12-4 to TRBJ2-2; the D gene TCRdb calls, TRBD2, cannot be checked with no DNA. The CDR3 runs 16 residues. The CDR3: CASSPLGGVDTGELFF.